Listed below are T cell receptor beta chains from one sample, sequenced in a study of shared clonotypes between healthy human individuals. Clones were read by immunoSEQ multiplex PCR, and TCRdb kept only the in-frame ones, dropping some. The profile shows 850,000 to 1,100,000 clones, roughly 77% of them singletons. The specimen was memory CD4+ T cells from PBMCs. These receptors were obtained from a young man in good health. Some clones in this sample may be carry-over from other donors' samples. The CDR3 runs from the conserved cysteine through the conserved F or W.

cdr3_length,v_call,cdr3_aa
16,TRBV5-6,CASITSGTRSTDTQYF
19,TRBV28,CASSLVGDLFATSSNEQFF
13,TRBV30,CAWSPGGGTEAFF
15,TRBV6-5,CASRPPGRTYNEQFF
15,TRBV4-2,CASSQDLAGAGELFF
16,TRBV4-3,CASSQDPDRANIEAFF
16,TRBV5-4,CASSLAANSGANVLTF
17,TRBV7-8,CASSKGTSGSLYNEQFF
16,TRBV6-5,CASSYVRGQGRNEQFF
15,TRBV5-1,CASTSQTGGSTEAFF
14,TRBV2,CASSERQPFYGYTF
16,TRBV2,CASSARGPLSTGELFF
17,TRBV5-4,CASSPKPGQGRQETQYF
13,TRBV18,CASSPGVGETQYF
18,TRBV7-2,CASSPVQTGPYSNQPQHF
12,TRBV5-6,CASTRTGGGYTF
16,TRBV2,CASSEDRAGTGETQYF
11,TRBV7-3,CASSLSLGQFF
17,TRBV5-1,CASSPRGSGANTGELFF
15,TRBV5-1,CASSLLGGKNTEAFF
13,TRBV5-8,CASSPGQRNTIYF